This T cell receptor beta chain emerged from a study of cytomegalovirus exposure and HLA in healthy donors. Study-wide findings and caveats: CMV serostatus stood as the only immune exposure information on hand. Segments of the TCR beta V type were, in most cases, productive about 87% or about 30% of the time in an earlier analysis.

The PCR used 60 Vbeta and 13 Jbeta primers. This table comes from immunoSEQ multiplex PCR, and its TCRdb copy is limited to in-frame clones, with some not included. The table shows 160,000 or so clones, with roughly 79% occurring only once. A remark on this clone: Its antigen is as yet unknown.

This CDR3 has 14 residues. The germline CDR1 and CDR2 sequences are MGHRA and YSYEKL. V gave up 0 bases and J gave up 0 bases, with 3 bases separating them. Sequenced material: PBMCs. This TCR came from a man younger than 35 in good health and CMV-seropositive. The chain has TRBV4-1 and TRBJ1-5; D gene ambiguous. The CDR3 region has the DNA TGCGCCAGCAGCCAAGAGTATAGCAATCAGCCCCAGCATTTT. It specifies CASSQEYSNQPQHF.